Following are 23 T cell receptor beta chains from one sample sequenced in a study of blood T cells in healthy people across ages. Through a sample-barcoded 5' primer and a J-beta primer mix, a second PCR was run for roughly 6 to 12 cycles. Using its own MiXCR run on the 5' RACE reads, TCRdb lists one record per CDR3 protein. The table shows 1.8 million or so distinct CDR3 sequences, with about two fifths occurring only once. Material: blood. The receptors come from a human donor in good health.

The gene calls are TRBV12-3 or TRBV12-4 and TRBJ2-1, with 10 bases that match TRBD1. V gave up 4 bases and J gave up 7 bases; unmatched junction bases: 7. CDR3 length: 15 amino acids. The CDR3, as DNA: TGTGCCAGCAGTTCTCGGGGACAGGGGAGGAATGAGCAGTTCTTC. This gives the protein CASSSRGQGRNEQFF.

This rearrangement joins TRBV2 to TRBJ1-2, with 8 bases lining up with TRBD1. The junction had 6 bases not matched to a gene; V was cut back by 3 bases and J by 3 bases. Germline V gene lookup returns CDR1 SNHLY and CDR2 FYNNEI. The CDR3 length is 15 residues. Written as DNA, the CDR3 is TGTGCCAGCAGTGAGGACAGGGTCTACGACTATGGCTACACCTTC. Translating it yields CASSEDRVYDYGYTF.

The chain recombines TRBV6-2 or TRBV6-3 with TRBJ1-6; 8 nucleotides align to TRBD1. V lost 6 bases to trimming and J lost 0 bases; unmatched junction nucleotides: 13. Germline-derived CDR1 and CDR2 are MNHEY and SVGEGT. There are 19 residues in the CDR3. The CDR3 nucleotides read TGTGCCAGCAGATTCGAGCCGGGACAGGAAAACTCCTATAATTCACCCCTCCACTTT. Protein sequence: CASRFEPGQENSYNSPLHF.

V usage is TRBV24-1 and J usage is TRBJ2-1; D may be TRBD2 (5 bases). Germline V gene sequence: CDR1 KGHDR, CDR2 SFDVKD. The V and J ends lost 1 base and 14 bases respectively, with 11 bases between them. The CDR3 length is 12 residues. CDR3 DNA sequence: TGTGCCACCAGTGATTTTCGGGGTTTGGAGTTCTTC. Its protein product is CATSDFRGLEFF.

The chain recombines TRBV29-1 with TRBJ2-5; a possible D gene is TRBD1 (5 bases). The CDR3 has 16 amino acids. V was clipped by 4 bases and J by 3 bases, with 21 bases between them. Germline lookup yields CDR1 SQVTM and CDR2 ANQGSEA. CDR3 in DNA: TGCAGCGTTGTACAGGACCTAAGTTTGCTTAAAGAGACCCAGTACTTC. As protein: CSVVQDLSLLKETQYF.

This clonotype came up a few times. The chain has TRBV20-1 and TRBJ1-1; possibly TRBD1 for D (5 bases). With 5 bases removed from V and 5 bases from J, the gap between germline ends came to 15 bases. CDR3 size: 13 residues. Germline CDR1 is DFQATT and CDR2 is SNEGSKA (reference sequence). The CDR3 here is CSAPGPVGTEAFF. CDR3 sequence (DNA): TGCAGTGCTCCAGGGCCAGTAGGGACTGAAGCTTTCTTT.

In this sample, this clonotype turned up a few times. A junction boundary mismatches the germline segment, possibly from a read error. V is TRBV4-3 and J is TRBJ2-7; 7 bases are a match to TRBD1. This CDR3 has 14 residues. The V gene's germline CDR1 is LGHNA and CDR2 YSLEER. The CDR3 nucleotides read TGCGCCAACAGCCTGACAGGGATAAAGGACGAGCAGTACTTC. Encoded protein: CANSLTGIKDEQYF.

J is TRBJ2-3 and V is TRBV6-1; TRBD2 is a possible D gene (5 bases). This CDR3 is 16 amino acids long. Germline loops: CDR1 MNHNS, CDR2 SASEGT. Trimming left V 2 bases short and J 4 bases short, with 16 bases between. The CDR3 sequence is CASSEFRTRGPDTQYF. The CDR3 DNA reads as TGTGCCAGCAGTGAATTTAGGACCCGAGGGCCAGATACGCAGTATTTT.

The V call is TRBV20-1, the J call TRBJ2-5; 10 bases agree with TRBD2. After removal of 3 bases from V and 11 bases from J, the junction contained 15 bases not matched to a gene. Germline-derived CDR1 and CDR2 are DFQATT and SNEGSKA (reference sequence). The CDR3 has 15 residues. DNA of the CDR3: TGCAGTGCTAGCCCGACTAGCGGGTCCTCGGGGGAGCAGTACTTC. Amino acid sequence: CSASPTSGSSGEQYF.

As for this clonotype: This may be a read error, as it is one base from a much larger clone. The chain has TRBV7-8 and TRBJ2-1; TRBD2 agrees at 7 bases. Germline values: CDR1 SGHVS, CDR2 FQNEAQ. There are 15 residues in the CDR3. For the CDR3, the DNA is TGTGCCAGCAGCTTTCGTGGGGGGGTCGGAAATGAGCAGGTCTTC. It codes for CASSFRGGVGNEQVF.

V gene TRBV20-1 combines with J gene TRBJ2-1; 14 bases fit TRBD2. The ends lost 4 bases at V and 0 bases at J; junction bases unmatched: 11. The CDR3 length is 19 residues. Germline CDR1 and CDR2: DFQATT and SNEGSKA (reference sequence). CDR3 sequence: CSAKGLAGGKQSSYNEQFF. The CDR3 DNA reads TGCAGTGCTAAAGGACTAGCGGGGGGCAAACAAAGCTCCTACAATGAGCAGTTCTTC.

The chain employs TRBV11-2 and TRBJ2-4, with 11 bases identical to TRBD2. The end of the DNA is better explained by TRBJ2-7, so the J call may be wrong. The CDR3 is 16 residues long. Germline V gives CDR1 SGHAT, CDR2 FQNNGV. CDR3 protein: CASSLGLAGLTYEQYF. CDR3 coding DNA: TGTGCCAGCAGCCTCGGACTAGCGGGCCTTACGTACGAGCAGTACTTC.

This chain uses TRBV4-1 with TRBJ2-5, with 10 positions matching TRBD1. The last part of the DNA fits TRBJ2-7 better; the J call may be wrong. Germline lookup yields CDR1 MGHRA and CDR2 YSYEKL. CDR3 size: 15 residues. The CDR3 protein is CASSQGQGADYEQYF. CDR3 sequence (DNA): TGCGCCAGCAGCCAAGGACAGGGGGCCGACTACGAGCAGTACTTC.

CDR3 bases: TGTGCCACCAGCAGAGATCGGGTAGGCAGGGGCCGCCTGGATACGCAGTATTTT. It yields the protein CATSRDRVGRGRLDTQYF. V usage is TRBV15 and J usage is TRBJ2-3, with D perhaps matching TRBD1 (6 bases). The CDR3 runs 18 residues. V was trimmed by 0 bases and J by 6 bases, leaving 22 bases between them. The germline gives CDR1 LNHNV, CDR2 YYDKDF (reference sequence). Full variable domain (missing parts from reference TRBV15 and TRBJ2-3): DAMVIQNPRYQVTQFGKPVTLSCSQTLNHNVMYWYQQKSSQAPKLLFHYYDKDFNNEADTPDNFQSRRPNTSFCFLDIRSPGLGDTAMYLCATSRDRVGRGRLDTQYFGPGTRLTVL.

The V and J genes are TRBV15 and TRBJ1-6; 10 positions agree with TRBD1. CDR1 and CDR2 (germline): LNHNV, YYDKDF (reference sequence). The CDR3 contains 16 residues. The trim removed 0 bases at V and 13 bases at J, leaving 9 bases unmatched. The CDR3 reads CATSREPAGQGSPLHF. CDR3 in DNA: TGTGCCACCAGCAGAGAGCCTGCGGGACAGGGGAGTCCCCTCCACTTT.

This chain links TRBV7-3 with TRBJ2-1; no reliable D call. The CDR3 has 16 residues. Looked up from germline, CDR1 is SGHTA and CDR2 is FQGTGA. V was shortened by 2 bases and J by 4 bases, with 15 bases between the two germline ends. CDR3 amino acids: CASSLGFSSFYNEQFF. The CDR3 nucleotides are TGTGCCAGCAGCTTAGGGTTTAGCAGCTTTTACAATGAGCAGTTCTTC.

V gene TRBV7-8 combines with J gene TRBJ1-1; TRBD1 is a possible D gene (5 bases). The CDR3 contains 12 residues. V lost 3 bases and J 11 bases, leaving 13 bases between the germline ends. Germline V gene data show CDR1 as SGHVS and CDR2 as FQNEAQ. In nucleotides, the CDR3 is TGTGCCAGCAGCTTTGGGACGGTAGATGCTTTCTTT. Its translation is CASSFGTVDAFF.

This clonotype has a handful of counts. This chain uses TRBV11-2 with TRBJ2-1; D is unclear. Germline lookup yields CDR1 SGHAT and CDR2 FQNNGV. V was shortened by 0 bases and J by 8 bases, with 14 bases between the two germline ends. This CDR3 spans 15 amino acids. In nucleotides, the CDR3 is TGTGCCAGCAGCTTAGATGGGGTAAGGGAAGATGAGCAGTTCTTC. Encoded protein: CASSLDGVREDEQFF.

The V call is TRBV7-2, the J call TRBJ2-3; TRBD2 is a possible D gene (6 bases). The CDR3 runs 15 residues. Deletions cut 3 bases from V and 2 bases from J, with 12 bases between. The germline V gene encodes CDR1 SGHTA and CDR2 FQGNSA. The CDR3 coding sequence is TGTGCCAGCAGCTTTATGGCGGACTACACAGATACGCAGTATTTT. This encodes CASSFMADYTDTQYF.

This clonotype was detected only a few times. The V and J genes are TRBV10-2 and TRBJ1-2; perhaps TRBD1 as D (5 bases). Trimming cost V 6 bases and J 4 bases, with 15 bases left between them. The CDR3 runs 14 residues. The V gene's germline CDR1 is WSHSY and CDR2 SAAADI. CDR3 sequence reads: CASRGDLLSYGYTF. Written as DNA, the CDR3 is TGCGCCAGCAGGGGGGACTTACTATCCTATGGCTACACCTTC.

The chain has TRBV5-1 and TRBJ2-1, with 7 nucleotides matching TRBD2. The CDR3 sequence is 18 residues long. V lost 0 bases to trimming and J lost 5 bases; unmatched junction nucleotides: 14. CDR1 and CDR2 (germline): SGHRS, YFSETQ. The CDR3 spells CASSLGLGGILLNNEQFF. CDR3 nucleotides: TGCGCCAGCAGCTTGGGATTGGGGGGGATCCTTCTGAACAATGAGCAGTTCTTC.

CDR3 DNA: TGCGCCAGCAGCCAATATCCAGGGGTTAATGAAAAACTGTTTTTT. Encoded protein: CASSQYPGVNEKLFF. The chain carries TRBV4-1 and TRBJ1-4; D is perhaps TRBD1 (6 bases). This CDR3 contains 15 residues. V was shortened by 2 bases and J by 4 bases, with 11 bases between the two germline ends. Per the germline V gene, CDR1 is MGHRA and CDR2 is YSYEKL.

CDR3: CASSQRGSGVETQYF. The CDR3 region has the DNA TGTGCCAGCAGCCAGCGAGGCTCCGGAGTGGAGACCCAGTACTTC. V usage is TRBV13 and J usage is TRBJ2-5, with D uncertain. Germline V gives CDR1 PRHDT, CDR2 FYEKMQ (reference sequence). CDR3 length: 15 amino acids. Trimming shortened V by 5 bases and J by 5 bases, and 18 bases separated the two germline ends.